These 28 T cell receptor beta chains were all obtained from the same sample, sequenced in a study of T cell responses to AZD1222 COVID-19 vaccine. The data were produced by immunoSEQ multiplex PCR, yet TCRdb's version contains in-frame clones alone and is incomplete. The table has roughly 180,000 clones, around 89% seen once. This specimen was peripheral blood, taken on day 0 of AZD1222 vaccination. These receptor sequences come from an adult in good health.

V is TRBV7-9 and J is TRBJ1-6; D is uncertain. Trimming took off 2 bases at V and 6 bases at J, with 11 bases between the two ends. There are 15 residues in the CDR3. Germline CDR1 SEHNR, CDR2 FQNEAQ (reference sequence). CDR3 loop: CASSLRSATNSPLHF. In DNA form, the CDR3 reads TGTGCCAGCAGCTTAAGGTCGGCCACTAATTCACCCCTCCACTTT.

Here the CDR3 DNA reads TGTGCCAGCAGCTTAGGGGTATCAAGGACGGATACGCAGTATTTT. This translates into CASSLGVSRTDTQYF. The V and J genes are TRBV7-3 and TRBJ2-3; D not resolved. The CDR3 totals 15 residues. Between the trimmed V and J ends, which lost 2 bases and 6 bases, there was a span of 15 bases. Germline assignment: CDR1 SGHTA and CDR2 FQGTGA.

V and J are TRBV7-9 and TRBJ2-3; D unresolved. The CDR3 is 14 amino acids. Germline CDR1 and CDR2: SEHNR and FQNEAQ (reference sequence). The germline V and J ends were trimmed by 4 bases and 0 bases, with 8 bases remaining between them. The CDR3 protein is CASSSLGSTDTQYF. The CDR3 DNA reads TGTGCCAGCAGCTCCCTAGGGAGCACAGATACGCAGTATTTT. The variable domain in full, completed from reference TRBV7-9 and TRBJ2-3, reads DTGVSQNPRHKITKRGQNVTFRCDPISEHNRLYWYRQTLGQGPEFLTYFQNEAQLEKSRLLSDRFSAERPKGSFSTLEIQRTEQGDSAMYLCASSSLGSTDTQYFGPGTRLTVL.

The CDR3 reads CATRGGGSISYEQYF. CDR3 bases: TGTGCCACCCGGGGAGGGGGATCAATCTCCTACGAGCAGTACTTC. This chain joins TRBV2 and TRBJ2-7, with a possible D match to TRBD2 (7 bases). Germline CDR1 SNHLY, CDR2 FYNNEI. The CDR3 contains 15 residues. Trimming took 10 bases from V and 0 from J, leaving 19 bases between them.

V gene TRBV4-1 combines with J gene TRBJ2-7; TRBD1 or TRBD2 may be the D gene (6 bases each). Germline V CDR1 and CDR2: MGHRA, YSYEKL. CDR3 size: 17 residues. Trimming took 3 bases from V and 1 from J, leaving 19 bases between them. CDR3 sequence (DNA): TGCGCCAGCAGCCAGGCACCAATTGGGGGGCCTTCCTACGAGCAGTACTTC. The encoded protein is CASSQAPIGGPSYEQYF.

With respect to this clone: The sample carries other DNA sequences with the same CDR3. This chain connects TRBV27 to TRBJ1-2; D is perhaps TRBD1 (5 bases). CDR3 length equals 14 residues. V was clipped by 5 bases and J by 3 bases, with 13 bases between them. Germline CDR1 reads MNHEY; CDR2 reads SMNVEV (reference sequence). DNA of the CDR3: TGTGCCAGCAGTCCCACCCGGGGGGACTATGGCTACACCTTC. It is translated as CASSPTRGDYGYTF.

The chain recombines TRBV5-1 with TRBJ1-1, with 10 bases aligning to TRBD1. In germline, CDR1 is SGHRS, CDR2 YFSETQ. Trimming cost V 4 bases and J 3 bases; bases outside gene matches: 3. CDR3 length equals 14 residues. The CDR3 region has the DNA TGCGCCAGCAGCCACGGGACAGGGGACACTGAAGCTTTCTTT. As protein: CASSHGTGDTEAFF.

The chain recombines TRBV12-3 or TRBV12-4 with TRBJ2-7; D is perhaps TRBD2 (5 bases). The CDR3 contains 12 residues. V dropped 4 bases and J dropped 3 bases, with 7 bases sitting between them. DNA for the CDR3: TGTGCCAGCAGTTACGGGATCTACGAGCAGTACTTC. It codes for CASSYGIYEQYF.

This clone was seen a single time. The genes are TRBV24-1 and TRBJ1-6, with 7 bases fitting TRBD1. The CDR3 sequence is 18 residues long. The germline V gene encodes CDR1 KGHDR and CDR2 SFDVKD. Unmatched junction bases numbered 11, after V lost 7 bases and J lost 0 bases. Here the CDR3 reads CATRYWDRQYSYNSPLHF. In DNA form, the CDR3 reads TGTGCCACCAGATACTGGGACAGACAATACTCCTATAATTCACCCCTCCACTTT.

CDR3 bases: TGTGCCAGCAGCGAGGGCGGGGCGGGGGGCCATCCCTACGAGCAGTACTTC. This codes for CASSEGGAGGHPYEQYF. The chain uses TRBV5-4 and TRBJ2-7; TRBD2 aligns across 8 bases. The CDR3 has 17 residues. Trimming removed 4 bases from V and 2 bases from J; junction bases left unmatched: 14. Germline CDR1 is SGHNT and CDR2 is YYREEE (reference sequence).

V usage is TRBV18 and J usage is TRBJ2-5, with D unclear. V gave up 3 bases and J gave up 3 bases, with 11 bases separating them. This CDR3 spans 14 amino acids. Germline CDR1 reads KGHSH; CDR2 reads LQKENI. This CDR3 reads CASSPSHQKETQYF. CDR3 sequence (DNA): TGTGCCAGCTCACCCTCTCACCAAAAAGAGACCCAGTACTTC.

The rearrangement links TRBV9 to TRBJ2-6, with no clear D. CDR1 and CDR2 from the germline V gene are SGDLS and YYNGEE. V was trimmed by 8 bases and J by 0 bases, leaving 12 bases between them. The CDR3 has 15 residues. CDR3 residues: CASKGISSGANVLTF. CDR3 sequence (DNA): TGTGCCAGTAAAGGGATTTCCTCTGGGGCCAACGTCCTGACTTTC.

The V gene is TRBV21-1, the J gene TRBJ2-2; TRBD1 is the table's D call, not checked against the DNA. TRBV21-1 is deemed a pseudogene. This CDR3 has 17 residues. Written as DNA, the CDR3 is TGTGCCAGCAGCTTTCCGAATCAGGGGGCGGGGACCGGGGAGCTGTTTTTT. Encoded protein: CASSFPNQGAGTGELFF.

In this sample, this clone turned up once. V and J are TRBV2 and TRBJ2-6; D assignment may be TRBD1 or TRBD2 (5 bases each). This CDR3 spans 15 amino acids. V dropped 5 bases and J dropped 2 bases, with 10 bases sitting between them. Germline V gene sequence: CDR1 SNHLY, CDR2 FYNNEI. The CDR3 coding sequence is TGTGCCAGCAGTATTGGGGGAGCTGGGGCCAACGTCCTGACTTTC. It translates to CASSIGGAGANVLTF.

The CDR3 sequence is CASSRRQGYTDTQYF. The CDR3 bases are TGCGCCAGCAGCAGACGACAGGGGTACACAGATACGCAGTATTTT. The chain carries TRBV5-1 and TRBJ2-3; 8 bases are shared with TRBD1. The V segment lost 4 bases and the J segment 2 bases; nucleotides outside the gene matches: 6. The CDR3 sequence is 15 residues long. Per the germline V gene, CDR1 is SGHRS and CDR2 is YFSETQ.

V and J are TRBV6-1 and TRBJ1-1; D gene unclear. V was trimmed by 3 bases and J by 2 bases, leaving 13 bases between them. CDR3 length: 15 amino acids. Germline V gene sequence: CDR1 MNHNS, CDR2 SASEGT. The CDR3: CASSDRVRINTEAFF. CDR3 nucleotide sequence: TGTGCCAGCAGTGATAGGGTCCGAATAAACACTGAAGCTTTCTTT.

V and J are TRBV16 and TRBJ2-6; D is unclear. Germline lookup yields CDR1 KGHSY and CDR2 FQNENV. This CDR3 region has 15 residues. V was cut by 0 bases and J by 0 bases, with 3 bases left in between. The DNA for the CDR3 is TGTGCCAGCAGCCAATCGAGCTCTGGGGCCAACGTCCTGACTTTC. This gives the protein CASSQSSSGANVLTF.

This chain uses TRBV15 with TRBJ1-5; the D is unclear. Germline CDR1 reads LNHNV; CDR2 reads YYDKDF (reference sequence). Trimming took off 0 bases at V and 5 bases at J, with 11 bases between the two ends. This CDR3 is built from 15 residues. CDR3 protein: CATSRDFREDQPQHF. Written as DNA, the CDR3 is TGTGCCACCAGCAGAGATTTCCGGGAGGATCAGCCCCAGCATTTT.

The chain links TRBV6-5 to TRBJ1-3; unclear D gene. The germline CDR1 and CDR2 sequences are MNHEY and SVGAGI. The length of the CDR3 is 15 residues. The ends were cut back, 0 bases at V and 3 bases at J, with 9 bases in the middle. The CDR3 loop is CASSYSPGVGNTIYF. Written as DNA, the CDR3 is TGTGCCAGCAGTTACTCGCCCGGGGTTGGAAACACCATATATTTT.

This clone was observed a few times. This sequence joins TRBV27 and TRBJ2-7; perhaps TRBD1 as D (6 bases). CDR1 is MNHEY and CDR2 is SMNVEV in the germline V gene (reference sequence). The CDR3 consists of 16 residues. V was cut by 2 bases and J by 1 base, with 15 bases left in between. Written as DNA, the CDR3 is TGTGCCAGCAGTTTAAGCGCCAGGGGCATATCCTACGAGCAGTACTTC. This sequence encodes CASSLSARGISYEQYF.

This clone turned up a few times. The V and J genes are TRBV13 and TRBJ2-3, with a possible D match to TRBD2 (6 bases). Trimming removed 5 bases from V and 4 bases from J, with 37 bases in between. The CDR3 totals 22 residues. CDR1 PRHDT and CDR2 FYEKMQ come from the germline V gene (reference sequence). Here the CDR3 reads CASSILPLGTFSGGVAADTQYF. Written as DNA, the CDR3 is TGTGCCAGCAGCATCCTCCCTCTTGGCACGTTCAGCGGCGGGGTGGCTGCAGATACGCAGTATTTT. Complete variable domain (other parts from reference TRBV13 and TRBJ2-3): AAGVIQSPRHLIKEKRETATLKCYPIPRHDTVYWYQQGPGQDPQFLISFYEKMQSDKGSIPDRFSAQQFSDYHSELNMSSLELGDSALYFCASSILPLGTFSGGVAADTQYFGPGTRLTVL.

The chain uses TRBV9 and TRBJ2-3, with 8 bases that match TRBD2. This CDR3 spans 16 amino acids. Per germline, CDR1 SGDLS and CDR2 YYNGEE. Unmatched junction bases numbered 3, after V lost 0 bases and J lost 0 bases. The CDR3 bases are TGTGCCAGCAGCGTAGGGGCGGGGGGTAGCACAGATACGCAGTATTTT. Translated: CASSVGAGGSTDTQYF.

V is TRBV10-2 and J is TRBJ1-2; TRBD1 is a possible D gene (5 bases). Germline V gene lookup returns CDR1 WSHSY and CDR2 SAAADI. CDR3 size: 17 residues. V dropped 2 bases and J dropped 2 bases, with 18 bases sitting between them. The CDR3 sequence: CASSEGIYGTENYGYTF. The DNA of the CDR3 is TGCGCCAGCAGTGAGGGAATTTACGGGACCGAGAACTATGGCTACACCTTC.

This clone showed up just once. This sequence joins TRBV19 and TRBJ1-5, with D possibly being TRBD1 (6 bases). This CDR3 is built from 15 residues. V lost 5 bases and J lost 2, with 13 bases in between. From germline, CDR1 is LNHDA and CDR2 SQIVND (reference sequence). The CDR3 here is CASSDGGRGNQPQHF. The CDR3 DNA reads TGTGCCAGTAGTGACGGGGGCCGGGGCAATCAGCCCCAGCATTTT.

The V gene is TRBV30, the J gene TRBJ1-1; weak D call: TRBD1 (5 bases). V was pared by 8 bases and J by 1 base, with 14 bases between. The CDR3 sequence is 13 residues long. Germline lookup yields CDR1 GTSNPN and CDR2 SVGIG (reference sequence). The CDR3 here is CARGASRNTEAFF. For the CDR3, the DNA is TGTGCCCGAGGGGCAAGTCGGAACACTGAAGCTTTCTTT.

The genes are TRBV3-1 (or the pseudogene TRBV3-2) and TRBJ2-5; no reliable D call. Per germline, CDR1 LGHDT and CDR2 YNNKEL (reference sequence). The V gene lost 1 base and the J gene lost 2 bases, with 8 bases spanning the gap. CDR3 length: 14 amino acids. CDR3 DNA sequence: TGTGCCAGCAGCCAAGCCCCCGAGCAAGAGACCCAGTACTTC. It translates to CASSQAPEQETQYF.

The chain employs TRBV27 and TRBJ2-1; D is ambiguous. Trimming took 0 bases from V and 0 from J, leaving 6 bases between them. This CDR3 has 15 amino acids. Germline V gives CDR1 MNHEY, CDR2 SMNVEV (reference sequence). Here the CDR3 reads CASSLSGNSYNEQFF. The CDR3 DNA is TGTGCCAGCAGTTTATCGGGTAACTCCTACAATGAGCAGTTCTTC.

V usage is TRBV9 and J usage is TRBJ1-2, with 7 positions matching TRBD1. The ends lost 4 bases at V and 5 bases at J; junction bases unmatched: 14. Germline lookup yields CDR1 SGDLS and CDR2 YYNGEE. The CDR3 is 16 residues long. CDR3 region: CASSQGGTGDWYGYTF. The DNA of the CDR3 is TGTGCCAGCAGCCAAGGGGGAACAGGGGATTGGTATGGCTACACCTTC. Full variable domain (rest looked up from reference TRBV9 and TRBJ1-2): DSGVTQTPKHLITATGQRVTLRCSPRSGDLSVYWYQQSLDQGLQFLIQYYNGEERAKGNILERFSAQQFPDLHSELNLSSLELGDSALYFCASSQGGTGDWYGYTFGSGTRLTVV.